Below, 27 T cell receptor beta chains from the same sample are listed, as sequenced in a study of cytomegalovirus exposure and HLA in healthy donors. Researchers ran the PCR with 60 Vbeta and 13 Jbeta primers. The assay was immunoSEQ multiplex PCR, and TCRdb's table has in-frame clones only and misses some. The sample includes about 160,000 clones, approximately 88% of them seen just once. Sequenced: PBMCs. The receptors shown here come from a boy younger than 10 in good health and CMV-seronegative.

This chain joins TRBV11-2 and TRBJ2-7, with 7 bases lining up with TRBD1. Germline V lookup: CDR1 SGHAT, CDR2 FQNNGV. The CDR3 is 13 residues long. V was pared by 5 bases and J by 6 bases, with 7 bases of the junction left unmatched. This CDR3 is CASSPDRSGEQYF. The CDR3 DNA sequence: TGTGCCAGCAGCCCGGACAGGTCGGGCGAGCAGTACTTC.

The DNA for the CDR3 is TGTGCCAGCAGCTTGGGGGGACAGGGTGTCGCTGAAGCTTTCTTT. Translating it yields CASSLGGQGVAEAFF. The chain links TRBV7-2 to TRBJ1-1, with 9 bases fitting TRBD1. The CDR3 spans 15 residues. Germline CDR1 reads SGHTA; CDR2 reads FQGNSA. V lost 3 bases, J lost 6 bases, and 8 bases stayed unmatched.

This clone was recorded once. The V call is TRBV19, the J call TRBJ1-5; D may be TRBD1 (6 bases). This CDR3 spans 16 amino acids. From germline, CDR1 is LNHDA and CDR2 SQIVND (reference sequence). The V gene lost 1 base and the J gene lost 4 bases, with 14 bases spanning the gap. In DNA, the CDR3 is TGTGCCAGTAGTATAGTGGGGGGGCTCAGTAATCAGCCCCAGCATTTT. It is translated as CASSIVGGLSNQPQHF.

This chain joins TRBV9 and TRBJ2-2, with TRBD1 matching over 7 bases. CDR3 length: 15 amino acids. The J segment lost 5 bases and the V segment lost 5 bases, leaving 9 bases of the junction unmatched. Per the germline V gene, CDR1 is SGDLS and CDR2 is YYNGEE. CDR3 loop: CASRAGGLGTGELFF. In DNA, the CDR3 is TGTGCCAGCAGAGCAGGGGGTCTAGGTACCGGGGAGCTGTTTTTT.

The CDR3 spells CASSTTSVSVVDEQFF. The CDR3 region has the DNA TGTGCCAGCAGTACCACTAGCGTCTCAGTTGTGGATGAGCAGTTCTTC. This rearrangement joins TRBV27 to TRBJ2-1; 7 positions agree with TRBD2. Losses at the gene ends were 5 bases for V and 8 bases for J; bases not matched to a gene: 15. There are 16 residues in the CDR3. Per the germline V gene, CDR1 is MNHEY and CDR2 is SMNVEV (reference sequence).

The rearrangement uses TRBV6-1 and TRBJ1-3, with 11 nucleotides matching TRBD1. Germline V gene lookup returns CDR1 MNHNS and CDR2 SASEGT. With V trimmed by 4 bases and J by 1 base, 6 bases remained unmatched. The CDR3 totals 17 residues. The chain's CDR3 is CASSAGQGAYSGNTIYF. As DNA, the CDR3 is TGTGCCAGCAGTGCCGGACAGGGGGCCTATTCTGGAAACACCATATATTTT.

The chain has TRBV9 and TRBJ2-1; no reliable D call. The CDR3 covers 14 residues. Trimming took 3 bases from V and 6 from J, leaving 13 bases between them. Germline values: CDR1 SGDLS, CDR2 YYNGEE. The CDR3 DNA reads as TGTGCCAGCAGCGGCCTCAGGTTGGGCAATGAGCAGTTCTTC. Amino acids: CASSGLRLGNEQFF.

This clone came up a few times. The rearrangement links TRBV30 to TRBJ1-1; no firm D call. This CDR3 spans 18 amino acids. Looked up from germline, CDR1 is GTSNPN and CDR2 is SVGIG (reference sequence). V lost 0 bases and J lost 3, with 23 bases in between. The CDR3, as DNA: TGTGCCTGGAGTGTACTTCTTGGGCCCTCTGACGGGGACACTGAAGCTTTCTTT. Amino acid sequence: CAWSVLLGPSDGDTEAFF.

The chain couples TRBV4-3 to TRBJ1-1; D is ambiguous. Germline V gene sequence: CDR1 LGHNA, CDR2 YSLEER. This CDR3 region has 16 residues. Trimming stripped 0 bases from V and 4 bases from J, with 15 bases between. CDR3 nucleotides: TGCGCCAGCAGCCAAGAGATTTCGGGTACGAGCACTGAAGCTTTCTTT. This translates into CASSQEISGTSTEAFF.

The V and J genes are TRBV4-1 and TRBJ2-1; 9 bases are a match to TRBD1. Trimming removed 4 bases from V and 5 bases from J; junction bases left unmatched: 6. This CDR3 is 15 amino acids long. The germline gives CDR1 MGHRA, CDR2 YSYEKL. The CDR3 sequence: CASSRRQGGNNEQFF. CDR3 sequence (DNA): TGCGCCAGCAGCCGAAGACAGGGGGGAAACAATGAGCAGTTCTTC.

The CDR3 spells CASSLAGGQETQYF. CDR3 sequence (DNA): TGTGCCAGCAGCTTAGCGGGAGGACAGGAGACCCAGTACTTC. The gene calls are TRBV5-5 and TRBJ2-5; 9 bases fit TRBD2. CDR1 and CDR2 from the germline V gene are SGHKS and YYEKEE (reference sequence). CDR3 length: 14 residues. V was pared by 2 bases and J by 5 bases, with 4 bases of the junction left unmatched.

The chain recombines TRBV5-5 with TRBJ1-2; 12 bases map to TRBD1. This CDR3 spans 16 amino acids. Germline-derived CDR1 and CDR2 are SGHKS and YYEKEE (reference sequence). J gave up 7 bases and V 1 base, and 8 bases lay outside the gene matches. The CDR3 DNA reads TGTGCCAGCAGCTTGCAAGGGGGACAGGGGGCATCTGGCTACACCTTC. It yields the protein CASSLQGGQGASGYTF.

The chain couples TRBV7-9 to TRBJ1-4; TRBD1 agrees at 7 bases. This CDR3 is built from 15 residues. In germline, CDR1 is SEHNR, CDR2 FQNEAQ (reference sequence). V lost 2 bases and J lost 8; bases outside the gene matches: 8. CDR3 nucleotide sequence: TGTGCCAGCAGCTTACCCCAGGGGGTGCAGGAAAAACTGTTTTTT. Residues: CASSLPQGVQEKLFF. Drawing the rest from reference TRBV7-9 and TRBJ1-4, the complete variable domain is DTGVSQNPRHKITKRGQNVTFRCDPISEHNRLYWYRQTLGQGPEFLTYFQNEAQLEKSRLLSDRFSAERPKGSFSTLEIQRTEQGDSAMYLCASSLPQGVQEKLFFGSGTQLSVL.

V gene TRBV6-1 combines with J gene TRBJ1-5; 8 nucleotides agree with TRBD1. This CDR3 comprises 15 residues. Germline V gene sequence: CDR1 MNHNS, CDR2 SASEGT. Trimming cost V 6 bases and J 6 bases; bases outside gene matches: 10. The CDR3 here is CASRQDRVGSQPQHF. The CDR3 nucleotides are TGTGCCAGCAGGCAGGACAGGGTGGGTTCTCAGCCCCAGCATTTT.

The V call is TRBV30, the J call TRBJ2-4, with TRBD1 matching 7 bases. This CDR3 has 14 residues. J gave up 3 bases and V 5 bases, and 7 bases lay outside the gene matches. CDR1 is GTSNPN, CDR2 SVGIG, per germline (reference sequence). The CDR3 protein is CAWGTGAGKNIQYF. For the CDR3, the DNA is TGTGCCTGGGGTACAGGGGCTGGCAAAAACATTCAGTACTTC. Full variable domain (outside the CDR3, taken from reference TRBV30 and TRBJ2-4): SQTIHQWPATLVQPVGSPLSLECTVEGTSNPNLYWYRQAAGRGLQLLFYSVGIGQISSEVPQNLSASRPQDRQFILSSKKLLLSDSGFYLCAWGTGAGKNIQYFGAGTRLSVL.

The J gene is TRBJ2-2, the V gene TRBV6-5, with TRBD1 identical over 7 bases. Germline V CDR1 and CDR2: MNHEY, SVGAGI. With 4 bases clipped from V and 4 bases from J, the junction kept 9 bases outside the gene matches. CDR3 size: 16 residues. Written as DNA, the CDR3 is TGTGCCAGCAGTTTCTCCGACAGGGCGGGCACCGGGGAGCTGTTTTTT. Residues: CASSFSDRAGTGELFF.

The chain recombines TRBV19 with TRBJ1-2, with D hard to call. In germline, CDR1 is LNHDA, CDR2 SQIVND (reference sequence). This CDR3 has 12 residues. V was pared by 5 bases and J by 6 bases, with 10 bases between. The CDR3 bases are TGTGCCAGTAGTGCATTTTCAGATGGCTACACCTTC. This gives the protein CASSAFSDGYTF.

This clone was counted only a few times. The gene calls are TRBV5-5 and TRBJ1-5, with D possibly being TRBD1 (5 bases). Per the germline V gene, CDR1 is SGHKS and CDR2 is YYEKEE (reference sequence). The CDR3 is 15 amino acids. V lost 0 bases and J lost 1, with 8 bases in between. The CDR3 DNA follows: TGTGCCAGCAGCTTGGTGCAGGGCAGCAATCAGCCCCAGCATTTT. This translates into CASSLVQGSNQPQHF. The full variable domain, its missing parts supplied by reference TRBV5-5 and TRBJ1-5, is DAGVTQSPTHLIKTRGQQVTLRCSPISGHKSVSWYQQVLGQGPQFIFQYYEKEERGRGNFPDRFSARQFPNYSSELNVNALLLGDSALYLCASSLVQGSNQPQHFGDGTRLSIL.

The chain uses TRBV7-9 and TRBJ2-2; D unresolved. This CDR3 has 13 residues. Germline CDR1 SEHNR, CDR2 FQNEAQ (reference sequence). Trimming removed 1 base at V and 5 bases at J, with 5 bases between. CDR3 in DNA: TGTGCCAGCAGCTTAGGGAGAACCGGGGAGCTGTTTTTT. Residues: CASSLGRTGELFF.

The DNA of the CDR3 is TGTGCCAGCAGCTTACTGGGGGCAGCCTACGAGCAGTACTTC. Residues: CASSLLGAAYEQYF. The genes are TRBV7-2 and TRBJ2-7; perhaps TRBD1 as D (6 bases). The V end lost 2 bases, the J end lost 2 bases, and 10 bases lay between the germline ends. The V gene's germline CDR1 is SGHTA and CDR2 FQGNSA. The CDR3 covers 14 residues.

This clone was seen a single time. The chain couples TRBV9 to TRBJ2-1, with 7 bases aligning to TRBD2. The CDR3 covers 13 residues. The junction had 13 bases not matched to a gene; V was cut back by 4 bases and J by 15 bases. Germline CDR1 SGDLS, CDR2 YYNGEE. CDR3 DNA: TGTGCCAGCAGCCCAATGGGAGGGTCCCCGAGGTTCTTC. It yields the protein CASSPMGGSPRFF.

The chain recombines TRBV9 with TRBJ2-1; 12 bases align to TRBD2. Losses at the gene ends were 3 bases for V and 5 bases for J; bases not matched to a gene: 6. This CDR3 contains 16 residues. Germline V lookup: CDR1 SGDLS, CDR2 YYNGEE. CDR3: CASSAPGLAGHNEQFF. The CDR3, as DNA: TGTGCCAGCAGCGCCCCGGGACTAGCGGGCCACAATGAGCAGTTCTTC.

V and J are TRBV5-6 and TRBJ1-2, with D possibly being TRBD1 (6 bases). Trimming took 3 bases from V and 5 from J, leaving 14 bases between them. Germline CDR1 reads SGHDT; CDR2 reads YYEEEE. This CDR3 spans 14 amino acids. DNA of the CDR3: TGTGCCAGCAGCTCCGACAGGTTCGGGTATGGCTACACCTTC. Translation gives CASSSDRFGYGYTF.

The gene calls are TRBV10-3 and TRBJ2-1; 9 bases match TRBD2. The J segment lost 8 bases and the V segment lost 3 bases, leaving 8 bases of the junction unmatched. CDR1 ENHRY and CDR2 SYGVKD come from the germline V gene. The CDR3 loop spans 15 amino acids. Here the CDR3 DNA reads TGTGCCATCAGTGAAAAGCGGGAGGCCAGAGATGAGCAGTTCTTC. This translates into CAISEKREARDEQFF.

The rearrangement uses TRBV6-5 and TRBJ1-2; 9 bases line up with TRBD1. The CDR3 is made up of 16 amino acids. CDR1 is MNHEY, CDR2 SVGAGI, per germline. V trimming: 8 bases; J trimming: 0 bases; junction bases outside the gene matches: 10. The CDR3 sequence is CASRWTGDTANYGYTF. The CDR3 DNA is TGTGCCAGCCGTTGGACAGGGGACACTGCTAACTATGGCTACACCTTC.

This clone was seen a handful of times. The chain couples TRBV11-2 to TRBJ2-1, with a tentative D call TRBD2 (6 bases). The CDR3 is 11 residues long. Trimming cost V 6 bases and J 6 bases, with 6 bases left between them. In germline, CDR1 is SGHAT, CDR2 FQNNGV. The CDR3 reads CASRGGNEQFF. DNA for the CDR3: TGTGCCAGCAGGGGGGGCAATGAGCAGTTCTTC.

CDR3 DNA sequence: TGTGCCAGCAGTTATGGGGGGGCTGAGACCCAGTACTTC. It codes for CASSYGGAETQYF. The chain is built from TRBV6-5 and TRBJ2-5; D is perhaps TRBD2 (7 bases). The germline V gene encodes CDR1 MNHEY and CDR2 SVGAGI. The CDR3 is made up of 13 amino acids. Between the trimmed V and J ends, which lost 3 bases and 5 bases, there was a span of 10 bases.